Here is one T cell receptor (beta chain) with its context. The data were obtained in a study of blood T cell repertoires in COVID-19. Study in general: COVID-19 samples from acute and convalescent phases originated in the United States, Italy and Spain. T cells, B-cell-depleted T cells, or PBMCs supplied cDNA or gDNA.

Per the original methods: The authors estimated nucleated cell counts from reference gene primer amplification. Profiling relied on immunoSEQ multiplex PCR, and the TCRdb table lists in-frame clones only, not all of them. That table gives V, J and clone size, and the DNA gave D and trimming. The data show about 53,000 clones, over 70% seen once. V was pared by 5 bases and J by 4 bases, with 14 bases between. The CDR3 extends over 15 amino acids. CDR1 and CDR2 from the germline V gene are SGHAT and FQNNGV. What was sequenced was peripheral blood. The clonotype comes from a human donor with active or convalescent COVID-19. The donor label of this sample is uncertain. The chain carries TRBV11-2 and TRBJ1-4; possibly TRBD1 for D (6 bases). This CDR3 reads CASSLTGFSNEKLFF. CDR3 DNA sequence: TGTGCCAGCAGCCTGACAGGTTTCAGTAATGAAAAACTGTTTTTT.